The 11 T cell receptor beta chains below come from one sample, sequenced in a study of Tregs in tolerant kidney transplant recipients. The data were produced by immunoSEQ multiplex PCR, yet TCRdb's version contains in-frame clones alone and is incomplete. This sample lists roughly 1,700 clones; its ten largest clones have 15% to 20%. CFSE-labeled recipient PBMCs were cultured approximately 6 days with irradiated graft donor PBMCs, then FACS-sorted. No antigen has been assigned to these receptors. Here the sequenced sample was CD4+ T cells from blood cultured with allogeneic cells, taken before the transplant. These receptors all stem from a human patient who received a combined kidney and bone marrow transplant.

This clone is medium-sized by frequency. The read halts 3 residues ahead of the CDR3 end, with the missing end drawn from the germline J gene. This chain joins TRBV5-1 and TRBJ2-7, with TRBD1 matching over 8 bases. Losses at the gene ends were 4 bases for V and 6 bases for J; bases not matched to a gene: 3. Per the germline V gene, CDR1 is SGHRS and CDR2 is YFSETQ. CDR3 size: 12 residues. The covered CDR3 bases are TGCGCCAGCAGCGTCACAGGGGGCGAG. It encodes CASSVTGGE. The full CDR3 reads CASSVTGGEQYF.

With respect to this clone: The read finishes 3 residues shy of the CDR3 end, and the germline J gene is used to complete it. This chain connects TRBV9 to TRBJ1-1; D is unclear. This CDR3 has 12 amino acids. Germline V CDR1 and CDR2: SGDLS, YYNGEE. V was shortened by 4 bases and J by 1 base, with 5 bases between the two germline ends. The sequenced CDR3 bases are TGTGCCAGCAGCAACTGGAACACTGAA. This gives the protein CASSNWNTE. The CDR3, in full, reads CASSNWNTEAFF. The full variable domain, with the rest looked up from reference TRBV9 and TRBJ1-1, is DSGVTQTPKHLITATGQRVTLRCSPRSGDLSVYWYQQSLDQGLQFLIQYYNGEERAKGNILERFSAQQFPDLHSELNLSSLELGDSALYFCASSNWNTEAFFGQGTRLTVV.

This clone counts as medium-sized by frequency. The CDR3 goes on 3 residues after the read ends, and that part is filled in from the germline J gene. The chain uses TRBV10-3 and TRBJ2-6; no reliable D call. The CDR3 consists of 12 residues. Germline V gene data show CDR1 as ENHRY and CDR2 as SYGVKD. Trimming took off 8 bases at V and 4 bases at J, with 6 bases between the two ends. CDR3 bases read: TGTGCCATCTCATCCGGGGCCAACGTC. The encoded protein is CAISSGANV. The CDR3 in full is CAISSGANVLTF.

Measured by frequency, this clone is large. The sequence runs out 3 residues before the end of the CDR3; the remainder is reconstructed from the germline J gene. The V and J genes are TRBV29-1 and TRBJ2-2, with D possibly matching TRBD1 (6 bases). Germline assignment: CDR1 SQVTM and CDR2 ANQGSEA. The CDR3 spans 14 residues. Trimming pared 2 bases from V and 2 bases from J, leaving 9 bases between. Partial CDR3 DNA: TGCAGCGTTGAAAGGGGGACAAACACCGGGGAG. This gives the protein CSVERGTNTGE. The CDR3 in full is CSVERGTNTGELFF.

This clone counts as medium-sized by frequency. Incomplete CDR3 DNA: TGTGCCAGCAGTTTGGGGGCCCACCGGTACACAGATACG. This encodes CASSLGAHRYTDT. The whole CDR3 sequence is CASSLGAHRYTDTQYF. The chain carries TRBV12-3 or TRBV12-4 and TRBJ2-3; D perhaps matches TRBD1 (6 bases). The observed sequence ends 3 residues before the CDR3 terminus, with the missing tail filled in from the germline J gene. The germline V and J ends were trimmed by 3 bases and 2 bases, with 15 bases remaining between them. The CDR3 sequence is 16 residues long.

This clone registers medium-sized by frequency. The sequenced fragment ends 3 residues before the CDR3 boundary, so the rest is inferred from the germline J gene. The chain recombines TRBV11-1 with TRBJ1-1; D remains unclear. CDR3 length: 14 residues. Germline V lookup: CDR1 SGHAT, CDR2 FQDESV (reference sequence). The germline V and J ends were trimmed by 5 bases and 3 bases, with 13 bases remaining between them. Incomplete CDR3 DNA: TGTGCCAGCAGCCCGAGACATTTCCACACTGAA. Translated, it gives CASSPRHFHTE. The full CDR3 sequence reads CASSPRHFHTEAFF.

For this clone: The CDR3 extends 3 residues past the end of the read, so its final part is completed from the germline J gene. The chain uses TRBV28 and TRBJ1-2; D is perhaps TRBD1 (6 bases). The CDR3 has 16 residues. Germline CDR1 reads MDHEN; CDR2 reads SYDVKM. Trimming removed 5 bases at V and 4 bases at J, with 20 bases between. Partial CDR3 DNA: TGTGCCAGCAGTATGAAACTAGGGGGGGCTACCTATGGC. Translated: CASSMKLGGATYG. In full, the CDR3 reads CASSMKLGGATYGYTF.

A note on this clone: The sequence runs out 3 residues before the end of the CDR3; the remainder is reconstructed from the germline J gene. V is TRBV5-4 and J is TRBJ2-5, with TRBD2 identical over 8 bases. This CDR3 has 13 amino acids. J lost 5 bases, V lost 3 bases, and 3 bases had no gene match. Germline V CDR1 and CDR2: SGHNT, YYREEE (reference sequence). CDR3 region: CASSSGGGETQYF. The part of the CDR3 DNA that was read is TGTGCCAGCAGCTCCGGGGGGGGTGAGACC. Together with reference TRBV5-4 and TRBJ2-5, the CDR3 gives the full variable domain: ETGVTQSPTHLIKTRGQQVTLRCSSQSGHNTVSWYQQALGQGPQFIFQYYREEENGRGNFPPRFSGLQFPNYSSELNVNALELDDSALYLCASSSGGGETQYFGPGTRLLVL.

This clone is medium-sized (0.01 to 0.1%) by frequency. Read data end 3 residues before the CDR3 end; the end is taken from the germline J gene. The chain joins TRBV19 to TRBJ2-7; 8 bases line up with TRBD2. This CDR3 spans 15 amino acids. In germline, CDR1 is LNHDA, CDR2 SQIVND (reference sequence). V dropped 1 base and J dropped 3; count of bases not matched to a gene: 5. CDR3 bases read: TGTGCCAGTAGTATAGGCCTAGCGGGCATCTACGAG. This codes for CASSIGLAGIYE. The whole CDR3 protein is CASSIGLAGIYEQYF.

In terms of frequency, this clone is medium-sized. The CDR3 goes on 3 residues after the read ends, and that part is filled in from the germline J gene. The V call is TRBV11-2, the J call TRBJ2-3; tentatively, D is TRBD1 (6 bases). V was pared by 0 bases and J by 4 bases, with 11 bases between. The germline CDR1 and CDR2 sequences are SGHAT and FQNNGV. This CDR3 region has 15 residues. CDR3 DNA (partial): TGTGCCAGCAGCTTAGACCCCAGGGGCCCAGATACG. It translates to CASSLDPRGPDT. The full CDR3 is CASSLDPRGPDTQYF.

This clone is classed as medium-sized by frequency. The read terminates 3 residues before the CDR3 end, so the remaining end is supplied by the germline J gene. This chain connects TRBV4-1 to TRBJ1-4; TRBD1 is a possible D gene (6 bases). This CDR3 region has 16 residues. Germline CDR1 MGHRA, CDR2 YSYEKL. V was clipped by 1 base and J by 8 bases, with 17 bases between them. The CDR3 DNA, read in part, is TGCGCCAGCAGCCAAGTCGTACAGGGTGTTGGGGAAAAA. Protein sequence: CASSQVVQGVGEK. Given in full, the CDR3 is CASSQVVQGVGEKLFF.